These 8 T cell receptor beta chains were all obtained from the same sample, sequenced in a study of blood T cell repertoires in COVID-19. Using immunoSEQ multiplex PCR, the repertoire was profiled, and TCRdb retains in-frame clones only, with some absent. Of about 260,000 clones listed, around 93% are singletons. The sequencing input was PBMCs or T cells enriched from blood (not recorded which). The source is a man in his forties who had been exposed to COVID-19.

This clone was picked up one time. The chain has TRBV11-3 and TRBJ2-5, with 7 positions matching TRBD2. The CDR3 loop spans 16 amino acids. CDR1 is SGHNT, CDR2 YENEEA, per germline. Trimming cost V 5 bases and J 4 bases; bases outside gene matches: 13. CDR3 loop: CASSPLRGLAAETQYF. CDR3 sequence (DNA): TGTGCCAGCAGCCCCCTGCGTGGCCTAGCGGCAGAGACCCAGTACTTC.

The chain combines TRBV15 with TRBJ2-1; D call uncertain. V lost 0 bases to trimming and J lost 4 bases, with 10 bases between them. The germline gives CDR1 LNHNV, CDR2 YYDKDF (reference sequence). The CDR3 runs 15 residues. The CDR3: CATSRDADYYNEQFF. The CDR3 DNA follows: TGTGCCACCAGCAGAGATGCGGATTATTACAATGAGCAGTTCTTC.

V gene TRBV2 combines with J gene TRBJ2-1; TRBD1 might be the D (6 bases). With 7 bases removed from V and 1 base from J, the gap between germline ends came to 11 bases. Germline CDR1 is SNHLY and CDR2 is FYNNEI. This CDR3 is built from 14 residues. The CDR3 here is CASMKQGSYNEQFF. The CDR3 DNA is TGTGCCAGCATGAAACAGGGTTCCTACAATGAGCAGTTCTTC.

The CDR3 is CASSLWRNSGELFF. The CDR3 DNA sequence: TGTGCCAGCAGTTTATGGAGAAACTCAGGGGAGCTGTTTTTT. The chain links TRBV28 to TRBJ2-2; D not certain. The CDR3 consists of 14 residues. Per germline, CDR1 MDHEN and CDR2 SYDVKM. V was cut by 0 bases and J by 8 bases, with 10 bases left in between.

In nucleotides, the CDR3 is TGTGCCAGTATGGGGGCTTCAGAAAAACTGTTTTTT. Translation gives CASMGASEKLFF. The rearrangement links TRBV19 to TRBJ1-4; maybe TRBD1 (6 bases). V was cut by 7 bases and J by 8 bases, with 11 bases left in between. Germline CDR1 and CDR2: LNHDA and SQIVND (reference sequence). This CDR3 has 12 residues.

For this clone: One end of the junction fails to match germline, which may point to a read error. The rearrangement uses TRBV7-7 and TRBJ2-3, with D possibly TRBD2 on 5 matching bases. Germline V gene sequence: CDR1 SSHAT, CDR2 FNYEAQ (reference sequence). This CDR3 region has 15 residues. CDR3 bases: TGTGCTAGCAGCTTAGCAGAGGGAAGCACAGATACGCAGTATTTT. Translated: CASSLAEGSTDTQYF. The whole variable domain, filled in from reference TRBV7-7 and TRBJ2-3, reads GAGVSQSPRYKVTKRGQDVTLRCDPISSHATLYWYQQALGQGPEFLTYFNYEAQPDKSGLPSDRFSAERPEGSISTLTIQRTEQRDSAMYRCASSLAEGSTDTQYFGPGTRLTVL.

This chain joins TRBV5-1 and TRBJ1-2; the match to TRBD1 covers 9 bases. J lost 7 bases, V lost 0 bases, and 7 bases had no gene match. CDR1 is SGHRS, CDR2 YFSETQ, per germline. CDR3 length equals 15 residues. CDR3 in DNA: TGCGCCAGCAGCTTGGCCATGGGACAGGGCCGTGGCTACACCTTC. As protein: CASSLAMGQGRGYTF.

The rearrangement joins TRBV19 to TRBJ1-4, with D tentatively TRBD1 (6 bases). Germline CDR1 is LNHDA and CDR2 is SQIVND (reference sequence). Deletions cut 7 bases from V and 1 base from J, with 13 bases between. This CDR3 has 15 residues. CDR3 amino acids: CASTPLQGTNEKLFF. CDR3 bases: TGTGCCAGTACCCCATTACAGGGAACTAATGAAAAACTGTTTTTT.